Listed below are T cell receptor beta chains from one sample, sequenced in a study of shared clonotypes between healthy human individuals. Clones were sequenced by immunoSEQ multiplex PCR, and TCRdb holds only the in-frame ones, with some missing. The sample includes 2 million to 2.5 million clones, approximately 95% of them seen just once. The sample taken for sequencing was naive CD4+ T cells from PBMCs. The receptors here all came from a man aged 18 to 29 in good health. Some clones in this sample may be carry-over from other donors' samples. Both conserved end residues are part of each CDR3. Each record gives: CDR3 length, D gene, V gene, clone size, J gene, CDR3 protein, CDR3 DNA. D genes are given only for firm matches. Some rows have no size entry. The others give once, few or many, or a class for an expanded clone.

14	NA	TRBV5-1	NA	TRBJ2-5	CASSLGTAQETQYF	TGCGCCAGCAGCTTAGGAACAGCCCAAGAGACCCAGTACTTC
15	TRBD2	TRBV7-3	NA	TRBJ2-7	CASSLTGTNSYEQYF	TGTGCCAGCAGCTTGACCGGGACTAACTCCTACGAGCAGTACTTC
15	NA	TRBV15	NA	TRBJ1-1	CATSRVRGGISSAFF	TGTGCCACCAGCAGAGTGCGGGGGGGAATTTCGTCCGCTTTCTTT
15	NA	TRBV5-4	once	TRBJ2-5	CASSLEGQTQETQYF	TGTGCCAGCAGCTTGGAGGGCCAGACCCAAGAGACCCAGTACTTC
12	NA	TRBV28	NA	TRBJ1-1	CASRSLGTEAFF	TGTGCCAGCAGGTCCCTCGGTACTGAAGCTTTCTTT
15	NA	TRBV15	NA	TRBJ2-5	CATSRVTAGRGTQYF	TGTGCCACCAGCAGGGTCACGGCAGGGCGCGGGACCCAGTACTTC
15	TRBD2	TRBV28	NA	TRBJ2-3	CASSLAGGRGDTQYF	TGTGCCAGCAGTTTGGCGGGGGGGAGGGGCGATACGCAGTATTTT
17	TRBD1	TRBV4-1	NA	TRBJ2-2	CASSQGRGQGMTGELFF	TGCGCCAGCAGCCAGGGGCGGGGACAGGGGATGACCGGGGAGCTGTTTTTT
16	NA	TRBV19	NA	TRBJ2-2	CASTRPRERGTGELFF	TGTGCCAGTACTAGGCCCAGGGAGAGGGGAACCGGGGAGCTGTTTTTT
14	NA	TRBV5-4	NA	TRBJ1-1	CASSYDRSNTEAFF	TGTGCCAGCAGCTACGACCGATCGAACACTGAAGCTTTCTTT
15	TRBD1	TRBV18	NA	TRBJ1-2	CASSPSLDRASGYTF	TGTGCCAGCTCACCATCCCTGGACAGGGCGAGTGGCTACACCTTC
15	NA	TRBV18	NA	TRBJ1-1	CASSNLGRMNTEAFF	TGTGCCAGCTCAAATTTGGGGCGCATGAACACTGAAGCTTTCTTT
16	TRBD2	TRBV5-1	once	TRBJ2-7	CASSPGTSGVTYEQYF	TGCGCCAGCAGCCCCGGGACTAGCGGGGTCACCTACGAGCAGTACTTC
13	NA	TRBV5-4	few	TRBJ1-2	CASSVGGAGGYTF	TGTGCCAGCAGTGTGGGGGGGGCCGGAGGCTACACCTTC
12	NA	TRBV2	NA	TRBJ2-7	CASSPPGAGQYF	TGTGCCAGCAGTCCCCCAGGGGCCGGGCAGTACTTC
15	NA	TRBV7-3	NA	TRBJ2-5	CASSSDGRRGETQYF	TGTGCCAGCAGTTCCGATGGCAGGAGAGGAGAGACCCAGTACTTC
13	NA	TRBV2	NA	TRBJ2-5	CASSGQSLETQYF	TGTGCCAGCAGTGGCCAGTCCCTTGAGACCCAGTACTTC
13	TRBD1	TRBV29-1	NA	TRBJ1-2	CSVAGQFITGYTF	TGCAGCGTTGCGGGACAGTTTATTACGGGCTACACCTTC
13	NA	TRBV5-1	NA	TRBJ1-1	CASSPAGVTEAFF	TGCGCCAGCAGCCCCGCGGGTGTCACTGAAGCTTTCTTT
14	NA	TRBV5-4	NA	TRBJ2-3	CASSSTGSTDTQYF	TGTGCCAGCAGTTCTACAGGGTCCACAGATACGCAGTATTTT
17	NA	TRBV7-2	NA	TRBJ2-4	CASSTWDGGLAKNIQYF	TGTGCCAGCAGCACCTGGGACGGAGGATTAGCCAAAAACATTCAGTACTTC
16	NA	TRBV11-2	NA	TRBJ2-6	CASSLVQLGGANVLTF	TGTGCCAGCAGCTTAGTTCAATTAGGTGGGGCCAACGTCCTGACTTTC
16	NA	TRBV7-2	NA	TRBJ2-3	CASSLRGRGGADTQYF	TGTGCCAGCAGCTTAAGGGGGAGGGGAGGCGCAGATACGCAGTATTTT
15	TRBD2	TRBV5-1	NA	TRBJ2-5	CASSLRAGGEETQYF	TGCGCCAGCAGCTTAAGGGCGGGAGGGGAAGAGACCCAGTACTTC
15	NA	TRBV27	NA	TRBJ2-3	CASSSRGASTDTQYF	TGTGCCAGCAGCTCTAGGGGGGCGTCCACAGATACGCAGTATTTT
14	NA	TRBV7-2	once	TRBJ2-7	CASSTPGGFYEQYF	TGTGCCAGCAGCACTCCAGGGGGGTTCTACGAGCAGTACTTC
15	NA	TRBV28	NA	TRBJ2-3	CASTRGREVTDTQYF	TGTGCCAGCACCAGGGGGCGGGAGGTAACAGATACGCAGTATTTT
15	NA	TRBV9	NA	TRBJ2-7	CASSVGDWRIYEQYF	TGTGCCAGCAGCGTCGGGGACTGGCGGATATACGAGCAGTACTTC
16	NA	TRBV6-1	NA	TRBJ2-1	CASSGGKGRSYNEQFF	TGTGCCAGCAGTGGAGGCAAGGGCCGCTCCTACAATGAGCAGTTCTTC
14	NA	TRBV7-2	NA	TRBJ2-3	CASSLGGPTDTQYF	TGTGCCAGCAGCTTGGGGGGGCCCACAGATACGCAGTATTTT
15	TRBD2	TRBV2	NA	TRBJ2-5	CASSKELAGSETQYF	TGTGCCAGCTCGAAAGAACTAGCGGGATCAGAGACCCAGTACTTC
17	TRBD2	TRBV19	NA	TRBJ2-1	CASSTRWASGKDNEQFF	TGTGCCAGTAGTACAAGGTGGGCTAGCGGGAAGGACAATGAGCAGTTCTTC
15	TRBD1	TRBV28	NA	TRBJ2-5	CASSAGGDLSETQYF	TGTGCCAGCAGTGCAGGGGGCGATCTGTCAGAGACCCAGTACTTC
16	TRBD1	TRBV5-4	once	TRBJ1-1	CASSLRVRGQNTEAFF	TGTGCCAGCAGCTTGCGGGTTAGGGGGCAAAACACTGAAGCTTTCTTT
14	NA	TRBV28	few	TRBJ2-7	CASSEGRRGFEQYF	TGTGCCAGCAGTGAGGGACGCCGGGGGTTCGAGCAGTACTTC
15	NA	TRBV5-1	NA	TRBJ1-1	CASSLNRRQGTEAFF	TGCGCCAGCAGCTTGAACAGGAGGCAGGGGACTGAAGCTTTCTTT
13	NA	TRBV11-2	NA	TRBJ1-1	CASSSRANTEAFF	TGTGCCAGCAGCTCACGGGCCAACACTGAAGCTTTCTTT
18	TRBD1	TRBV5-1	NA	TRBJ2-7	CASSLYFTGTGLPYEQYF	TGCGCCAGCAGCTTGTACTTCACCGGGACAGGGCTCCCTTACGAGCAGTACTTC
13	NA	TRBV25-1	NA	TRBJ2-5	CASRIGASETQYF	TGTGCCAGCAGGATTGGGGCGTCAGAGACCCAGTACTTC
15	NA	TRBV5-1	NA	TRBJ2-7	CASSRTGTNSYEQYF	TGCGCCAGCTCCCGGACAGGGACTAACTCCTACGAGCAGTACTTC
14	TRBD1	TRBV7-9	NA	TRBJ1-5	CASSSDRGNQPQHF	TGTGCCAGCAGCTCCGACAGGGGTAATCAGCCCCAGCATTTT
16	NA	TRBV5-6	NA	TRBJ1-3	CASSLALLGSGNTIYF	TGTGCCAGCAGCTTGGCCCTTTTGGGTTCTGGAAACACCATATATTTT
14	NA	TRBV7-9	NA	TRBJ2-5	CASRSTGPQETQYF	TGTGCCAGCAGGTCTACAGGGCCCCAAGAGACCCAGTACTTC
13	TRBD1	TRBV7-2	NA	TRBJ2-7	CASSSRSGGEQYF	TGTGCCAGCAGCTCACGATCAGGGGGCGAGCAGTACTTC
15	TRBD1	TRBV28	NA	TRBJ1-4	CASSLPTGGNEKLFF	TGTGCCAGCAGTTTACCCACAGGGGGTAATGAAAAACTGTTTTTT
17	TRBD2	TRBV27	NA	TRBJ2-1	CASSPASGSLPHNEQFF	TGTGCCAGCAGTCCGGCTAGCGGGAGTTTGCCACACAATGAGCAGTTCTTC
14	TRBD1	TRBV19	NA	TRBJ2-7	CASSITGQFYEQYF	TGTGCCAGTAGTATCACGGGACAGTTCTACGAGCAGTACTTC
14	NA	TRBV28	NA	TRBJ1-1	CASRKGTLNTEAFF	TGTGCCAGCAGAAAAGGGACACTTAACACTGAAGCTTTCTTT
15	NA	TRBV28	NA	TRBJ2-1	CASSFRGSSYNEQFF	TGTGCCAGCAGTTTCCGAGGGAGCTCCTACAATGAGCAGTTCTTC
13	NA	TRBV27	NA	TRBJ2-2	CASSLSGTGELFF	TGTGCCAGCAGTTTATCCGGGACCGGGGAGCTGTTTTTT
15	TRBD1	TRBV11-3	NA	TRBJ2-1	CASSSGTGYYNEQFF	TGTGCCAGCAGCTCCGGGACAGGGTACTACAATGAGCAGTTCTTC
14	NA	TRBV28	few	TRBJ1-5	CASSFIWGNQPQHF	TGTGCCAGCAGTTTTATCTGGGGCAATCAGCCCCAGCATTTT
15	NA	TRBV19	NA	TRBJ2-4	CASTRSGTLRDIQYF	TGTGCCAGTACCCGCTCCGGGACCCTTAGAGACATTCAGTACTTC
13	NA	TRBV7-9	NA	TRBJ1-1	CASSQEGGTEAFF	TGTGCCAGCAGCCAAGAGGGGGGCACTGAAGCTTTCTTT
18	TRBD1	TRBV19	few	TRBJ1-2	CASSIAPSRDSPNYGYTF	TGTGCCAGTAGTATAGCTCCGAGCCGGGACAGCCCTAACTATGGCTACACCTTC
15	TRBD2	TRBV7-3	NA	TRBJ2-1	CASSLGIAGVDEQFF	TGTGCCAGCAGCTTAGGGATAGCGGGAGTGGATGAGCAGTTCTTC
14	TRBD2	TRBV5-4	once	TRBJ2-5	CASSPSGSQETQYF	TGTGCCAGCAGCCCTAGCGGGTCTCAAGAGACCCAGTACTTC
17	TRBD2	TRBV29-1	NA	TRBJ2-5	CSVGLAGGPGGKETQYF	TGCAGCGTCGGACTAGCGGGAGGGCCGGGGGGGAAAGAGACCCAGTACTTC
14	TRBD1	TRBV6-5	NA	TRBJ1-2	CASSYQDRDSGYTF	TGTGCCAGCAGTTACCAGGACAGGGACAGCGGCTACACCTTC
16	NA	TRBV5-8	once	TRBJ2-6	CASSWGHGAGANVLTF	TGTGCCAGCAGCTGGGGACACGGGGCTGGGGCCAACGTCCTGACTTTC